These T cell receptor beta chains were read from a single sample in a study of CD8+CD57+ T cells in acquired aplastic anemia. From the reads, TCRdb called clonotypes with MiXCR, one entry per CDR3 protein. The table lists more than 150,000 distinct CDR3 sequences, approximately 44% of them singletons. Sample: sorted CD4+, CD8+, or CD8+CD57+ T cells (not recorded which) from PBMCs. The receptors stem from a human donor with aplastic anemia. Each CDR3 is given with its conserved first and last residue. Fields, in order: D gene, V gene, clone size, J gene, CDR3 protein, CDR3 DNA. D genes are given only for firm matches. Only part of the rows carry a size: once, few, many, or a class if the clone is expanded.

D: -; V: TRBV7-8; size: many; J: TRBJ1-1; CDR3: CASSLDAGARTEAFF; DNA: TGTGCCAGCAGCTTAGATGCGGGGGCGCGAACTGAAGCTTTCTTT
D: -; V: TRBV14; size: many; J: TRBJ2-7; CDR3: CASSQGTARTYEQYF; DNA: TGTGCCAGCAGCCAAGGGACAGCGAGGACCTACGAGCAGTACTTC
D: TRBD1; V: TRBV2; size: many; J: TRBJ1-1; CDR3: CASSRQGLGVSEAFF; DNA: TGTGCCAGCAGTCGACAGGGCCTCGGGGTATCTGAAGCTTTCTTT
D: -; V: TRBV12-3/TRBV12-4; size: many; J: TRBJ2-7; CDR3: CASSLGSSYEQYF; DNA: TGTGCCAGCAGTTTGGGGAGCTCCTACGAGCAGTACTTC
D: -; V: TRBV2; size: -; J: TRBJ1-2; CDR3: CASSGNNGYGYTF; DNA: TGTGCCAGCAGTGGTAACAACGGCTATGGCTACACCTTC
D: TRBD1; V: TRBV6-1; size: many; J: TRBJ1-2; CDR3: CASSFTGGGGYTF; DNA: TGTGCCAGCAGCTTTACAGGGGGCGGGGGCTACACCTTC
D: -; V: TRBV9; size: few; J: TRBJ2-6; CDR3: CAGRQGFSGANVLTF; DNA: TGTGCCGGCAGACAAGGGTTTTCTGGGGCCAACGTCCTGACTTTC
D: TRBD2; V: TRBV10-3; size: few; J: TRBJ2-5; CDR3: CAISGLAGKETQYF; DNA: TGTGCCATCAGTGGGCTAGCGGGTAAAGAGACCCAGTACTTC
D: -; V: TRBV7-4; size: -; J: TRBJ1-2; CDR3: CASSGQRTYGYTF; DNA: TGTGCCAGCAGTGGACAGCGGACCTATGGCTACACCTTC
D: -; V: TRBV24-1; size: -; J: TRBJ1-2; CDR3: CATRASGGYTF; DNA: TGTGCCACCAGGGCTTCGGGCGGCTACACCTTC
D: TRBD2; V: TRBV12-3/TRBV12-4; size: many; J: TRBJ2-3; CDR3: CASSLAGGVTDTQYF; DNA: TGTGCCAGCAGCCTAGCGGGAGGTGTAACAGATACGCAGTATTTT
D: -; V: TRBV7-2; size: many; J: TRBJ1-4; CDR3: CASSLRGRGEKLFF; DNA: TGTGCCAGCAGCCTCAGAGGGAGGGGTGAAAAACTGTTTTTT
D: TRBD1; V: TRBV2; size: many; J: TRBJ2-7; CDR3: CASMLTGGFSNEQYF; DNA: TGTGCCAGCATGCTTACAGGGGGCTTTAGTAATGAGCAGTACTTC
D: -; V: TRBV19; size: -; J: TRBJ2-1; CDR3: CASSIVGTNEQFF; DNA: TGTGCCAGTAGTATAGTTGGGACCAATGAGCAGTTCTTC
D: -; V: TRBV5-6; size: -; J: TRBJ1-1; CDR3: CASSAPGLINTEAFF; DNA: TGTGCCAGCAGCGCGCCGGGACTGATAAACACTGAAGCTTTCTTT
D: -; V: TRBV6-5; size: -; J: TRBJ1-3; CDR3: CASSYQGPSGNTIYF; DNA: TGTGCCAGCAGTTACCAGGGACCCTCTGGAAACACCATATATTTT
D: -; V: TRBV7-2; size: -; J: TRBJ2-2; CDR3: CASSLEYGELFF; DNA: TGTGCCAGCAGCTTAGAGTATGGGGAGCTGTTTTTT
D: -; V: TRBV12-3/TRBV12-4; size: many; J: TRBJ2-5; CDR3: CASSDSTVETQYF; DNA: TGTGCCAGCAGTGATTCGACGGTAGAGACCCAGTACTTC
D: -; V: TRBV7-3; size: many; J: TRBJ2-5; CDR3: CASSSGHGETQYF; DNA: TGTGCCAGCAGCTCTGGCCATGGAGAGACCCAGTACTTC
D: -; V: TRBV20-1; size: few; J: TRBJ2-5; CDR3: CSAREGGETQYF; DNA: TGCAGTGCTAGAGAGGGAGGAGAGACCCAGTACTTC
D: -; V: TRBV7-2; size: many; J: TRBJ2-6; CDR3: CASSLGGGSGANVLTF; DNA: TGTGCCAGCAGCTTAGGAGGAGGCTCTGGGGCCAACGTCCTGACTTTC
D: -; V: TRBV29-1; size: -; J: TRBJ2-1; CDR3: CSVEPSAGASYNEQFF; DNA: TGCAGCGTTGAACCTTCGGCGGGGGCATCCTACAATGAGCAGTTCTTC
D: -; V: TRBV30; size: many; J: TRBJ1-6; CDR3: CACMGDLNSPLHF; DNA: TGTGCCTGTATGGGAGATCTGAATTCACCCCTCCACTTT
D: -; V: TRBV10-3; size: medium-sized; J: TRBJ2-3; CDR3: CAISGRASGGNTDTQYF; DNA: TGTGCCATCAGTGGCCGCGCGTCGGGCGGGAACACAGATACGCAGTATTTT
D: TRBD1; V: TRBV6-2/TRBV6-3; size: -; J: TRBJ2-7; CDR3: CASSYSSPDRSSYEQYF; DNA: TGTGCCAGCAGTTATAGCTCACCGGACAGGTCTTCCTACGAGCAGTACTTC
D: -; V: TRBV2; size: many; J: TRBJ1-4; CDR3: CASTPATNEKLFF; DNA: TGTGCCAGCACCCCTGCAACTAATGAAAAACTGTTTTTT
D: -; V: TRBV5-6; size: many; J: TRBJ1-5; CDR3: CASSLAGLPQHF; DNA: TGTGCCAGCAGCTTGGCAGGGCTCCCCCAGCATTTT
D: -; V: TRBV2; size: few; J: TRBJ2-7; CDR3: CASSTFDSYEQYF; DNA: TGTGCCAGCAGTACCTTCGACTCCTACGAGCAGTACTTC
D: -; V: TRBV6-1; size: -; J: TRBJ1-6; CDR3: CASTEGDRALHF; DNA: TGTGCCAGCACCGAGGGCGATCGGGCCCTCCACTTT
D: -; V: TRBV19; size: -; J: TRBJ1-1; CDR3: CASSIGENEAFF; DNA: TGTGCCAGTAGTATAGGGGAGAATGAAGCCTTCTTT
D: -; V: TRBV6-1; size: many; J: TRBJ1-1; CDR3: CASSEAGAEKAFF; DNA: TGTGCCAGCAGTGAAGCTGGGGCGGAGAAAGCTTTCTTT
D: -; V: TRBV5-1; size: once; J: TRBJ1-1; CDR3: CASSLAAMNTEAFF; DNA: TGCGCCAGCAGCTTGGCAGCAATGAACACTGAAGCTTTCTTT
D: -; V: TRBV19; size: -; J: TRBJ1-2; CDR3: CASSISAVNYGYTF; DNA: TGTGCCAGTAGTATATCGGCGGTAAACTATGGCTACACCTTC
D: -; V: TRBV18; size: few; J: TRBJ2-2; CDR3: CASSPSTGTGELFF; DNA: TGTGCCAGCTCACCTAGCACAGGGACCGGGGAGCTGTTTTTT
D: TRBD1; V: TRBV29-1; size: -; J: TRBJ2-1; CDR3: CSVDSGTGADNEQFF; DNA: TGCAGCGTTGACTCCGGGACAGGGGCGGACAATGAGCAGTTCTTC
D: -; V: TRBV20-1; size: many; J: TRBJ1-1; CDR3: CSATRQNTEAFF; DNA: TGCAGTGCGACAAGACAGAACACTGAAGCTTTCTTT
D: -; V: TRBV7-3; size: -; J: TRBJ1-5; CDR3: CASSTSYNQPQHF; DNA: TGTGCCAGCAGCACATCATACAATCAGCCCCAGCATTTT
D: -; V: TRBV5-4; size: many; J: TRBJ1-4; CDR3: CASSLGQGGREKLFF; DNA: TGTGCCAGCAGCTTGGGGCAGGGAGGACGGGAAAAACTGTTTTTT
D: -; V: TRBV7-6; size: many; J: TRBJ2-2; CDR3: CASSLGSVGAVGELFF; DNA: TGTGCCAGCAGCTTAGGCAGTGTGGGGGCGGTCGGGGAGCTGTTTTTT
D: TRBD2; V: TRBV20-1; size: -; J: TRBJ2-5; CDR3: CSARILAEQETQYF; DNA: TGCAGTGCTAGGATCCTAGCGGAACAAGAGACCCAGTACTTC
D: TRBD2; V: TRBV7-8; size: -; J: TRBJ2-7; CDR3: CASTSGSYEQYF; DNA: TGTGCCAGTACTAGCGGCTCCTACGAGCAGTACTTC
D: TRBD1; V: TRBV6-1; size: -; J: TRBJ2-1; CDR3: CASSHQGVRYNEQFF; DNA: TGTGCCAGCAGTCATCAGGGGGTTCGATACAATGAGCAGTTCTTC
D: -; V: TRBV2; size: -; J: TRBJ2-7; CDR3: CASSARTTKYEQYF; DNA: TGTGCCAGCAGTGCTCGGACTACAAAATACGAGCAGTACTTC
D: -; V: TRBV29-1; size: once; J: TRBJ2-7; CDR3: CSVEGGTPPYEQYF; DNA: TGCAGCGTTGAAGGCGGGACTCCCCCATACGAGCAGTACTTC
D: TRBD1; V: TRBV15; size: -; J: TRBJ1-1; CDR3: CATSRGGGPEAFF; DNA: TGTGCCACCAGCAGGGGAGGGGGCCCTGAAGCTTTCTTT
D: -; V: TRBV12-3/TRBV12-4; size: many; J: TRBJ1-5; CDR3: CASSFGGSNQPQHF; DNA: TGTGCCAGCAGTTTTGGGGGTAGCAATCAGCCCCAGCATTTT
D: -; V: TRBV15; size: -; J: TRBJ1-2; CDR3: CATSSSGYGYTF; DNA: TGTGCCACCAGCTCATCGGGGTATGGCTACACCTTC
D: TRBD2; V: TRBV7-2; size: many; J: TRBJ2-1; CDR3: CASKRGGGNEQFF; DNA: TGTGCCAGCAAGCGGGGGGGCGGCAATGAGCAGTTCTTC
D: -; V: TRBV10-2; size: few; J: TRBJ2-5; CDR3: CASSESSETQYF; DNA: TGCGCCAGCAGTGAGTCTTCGGAGACCCAGTACTTC
D: -; V: TRBV25-1; size: few; J: TRBJ2-5; CDR3: CASSALRGESYQETQYF; DNA: TGTGCCAGCAGTGCCCTAAGGGGGGAATCGTACCAAGAGACCCAGTACTTC
D: TRBD1; V: TRBV20-1; size: -; J: TRBJ2-1; CDR3: CSATTGVSHNEQFF; DNA: TGCAGTGCGACGACAGGGGTGTCCCACAATGAGCAGTTCTTC
D: TRBD1; V: TRBV12-3/TRBV12-4; size: many; J: TRBJ1-6; CDR3: CASSLGGQRNSPLHF; DNA: TGTGCCAGCAGTTTAGGGGGACAGAGAAATTCACCCCTCCACTTT
D: -; V: TRBV29-1; size: -; J: TRBJ1-2; CDR3: CSVAGASSNYGYTF; DNA: TGCAGCGTTGCCGGGGCGTCCTCTAACTATGGCTACACCTTC